This T cell receptor beta chain was sequenced during a study of regulatory T cells in long-lasting Graves disease (dated by TCRdb to about 2021). With respect to the entire study: Persistent Graves' disease was defined as antithyroid drug treatment for over 5 years with persistently positive TSH receptor autoantibodies. Antithyroid drugs had been taken for approximately 10 years on average by persistent Graves' disease patients in the clinical cohort. TCR sequencing covered 13 persistent and around 20 newly diagnosed Graves' disease patients, some 33 samples in total. Persistent Graves' disease patients were compared with newly diagnosed Graves' disease patients by peripheral blood TCR sequencing and RNA sequencing. The study took place in China and was registered as a clinical trial.

This sample's time point label indicates: persistent/refractory GD, antithyroid drugs over 5 years with positive TRAb. For both TCR sequencing and RNA sequencing, RNA was extracted from PBMCs in TRIzol. Graves' disease was diagnosed according to American Thyroid Association guidelines. Recruitment of patients was carried out at an endocrinology department in Xi'an, China. Each patient gave around 9 milliliters of peripheral blood, collected in an EDTA anticoagulant tube. Ficoll Paque Plus density gradient separation was used to isolate PBMCs, and no further T cell sorting was performed. An Agilent 2100 Bioanalyzer and agarose gel were used to check RNA quality, and a NanoDrop 2000 was used to measure RNA concentration. The CDR3 covers 16 residues, taking in both the cysteine and the phenylalanine. CDR3 DNA is the only sequence kept; it has 48 bases, read in frame from the first base. At the junction V is shortened by 1 base and J by 5 bases, with 19 bases in between. CDR1 and CDR2, looked up from the germline V gene (reference sequence), are SGHKS and YYEKEE.

This clonotype was counted a few times. The antigen it recognizes is unknown. No quality values exist for individual bases; no much larger clone is one base distant. Libraries were made using multiplex PCR. The sample was run on an Illumina HiSeq 4000. iRepertoire HTBI primers and Arm-PCR amplification of CDR3 regions were used to construct TCR beta libraries. Gel purification was performed on PCR products prior to sequencing. On the authors' methods: Gene usage analysis of CDR3 amino acid clonotypes relied on the roughly 67 TRBV and 12 to 15 TRBJ segments identified across samples. COPE and FqMerger were used to merge filtered high-quality paired reads into contigs. BLAST was used to align contigs to the IMGT TRBV, TRBD and TRBJ reference genes, and CDR3 was defined following IMGT. Any clonotype with a frequency above 0.1% was counted as a highly expanded clone. Shannon entropy served as the measure of repertoire diversity, while the Gini coefficient captured V-J evenness. A clonotype was considered public if more than one individual shared it. TCRdb reworked the public reads: Q25 trimming with fastp, MiXCR clone assembly, productive beta chains retained. Each CDR3 protein appears once, grouped with its most common genes and DNA. TCRdb, not the authors, supplied the V and J calls. Recorded for this sample are about half a million distinct CDR3 sequences; roughly 22% of them occurred a single time. Roughly 13% of the sample goes to the ten largest clones.

Points the paper makes about the study in general: Sequencing and analysis were limited to the TCR beta chain. The authors noted that the small sample size was a limitation that may lower accuracy. Patients with persistent disease shared more public clonotypes (fewer than 3,000) than newly diagnosed patients did (nearly 1,000). Preferential use of TRBV28, TRBJ1-2 and TRBJ2-5 was observed in persistent disease, whereas TRBV20-1 and TRBJ2-1 were favored in newly diagnosed disease. Peripheral blood alone was examined, since thyroid tissue, which constituted the primary lesion, could not be accessed. Lower TCR Shannon entropy and fewer highly expanded clones were observed in persistent Graves' disease patients than in newly diagnosed patients, which suggested clonal expansion.

The clonotype originates from a female donor with Graves disease. The input for sequencing was peripheral blood mononuclear cells (PBMCs), taken when the disease was refractory, from a patient treated with antithyroid drugs. This chain is built from TRBV5-5 and TRBJ2-7, with a weak D call of TRBD2 (6 bases match). CDR3 sequence: CASSLFSLSGSHEQYF. Here is the DNA: TGTGCCAGCAGCTTGTTCTCTTTAAGCGGGTCCCACGAGCAGTACTTC.